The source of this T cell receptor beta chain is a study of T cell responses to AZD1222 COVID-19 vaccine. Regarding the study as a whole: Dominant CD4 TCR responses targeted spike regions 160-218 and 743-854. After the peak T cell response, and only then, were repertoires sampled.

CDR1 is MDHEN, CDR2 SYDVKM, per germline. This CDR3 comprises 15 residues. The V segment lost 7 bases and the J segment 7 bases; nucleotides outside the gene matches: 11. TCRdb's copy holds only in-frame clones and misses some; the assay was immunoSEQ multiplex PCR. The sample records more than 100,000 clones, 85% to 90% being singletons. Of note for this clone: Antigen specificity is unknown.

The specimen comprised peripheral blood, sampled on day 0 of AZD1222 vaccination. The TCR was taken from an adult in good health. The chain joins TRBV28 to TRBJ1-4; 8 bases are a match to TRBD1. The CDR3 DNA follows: TGTGCCAGCACTTCCGGGGACAGGTATATTGAAAAACTGTTTTTT. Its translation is CASTSGDRYIEKLFF.